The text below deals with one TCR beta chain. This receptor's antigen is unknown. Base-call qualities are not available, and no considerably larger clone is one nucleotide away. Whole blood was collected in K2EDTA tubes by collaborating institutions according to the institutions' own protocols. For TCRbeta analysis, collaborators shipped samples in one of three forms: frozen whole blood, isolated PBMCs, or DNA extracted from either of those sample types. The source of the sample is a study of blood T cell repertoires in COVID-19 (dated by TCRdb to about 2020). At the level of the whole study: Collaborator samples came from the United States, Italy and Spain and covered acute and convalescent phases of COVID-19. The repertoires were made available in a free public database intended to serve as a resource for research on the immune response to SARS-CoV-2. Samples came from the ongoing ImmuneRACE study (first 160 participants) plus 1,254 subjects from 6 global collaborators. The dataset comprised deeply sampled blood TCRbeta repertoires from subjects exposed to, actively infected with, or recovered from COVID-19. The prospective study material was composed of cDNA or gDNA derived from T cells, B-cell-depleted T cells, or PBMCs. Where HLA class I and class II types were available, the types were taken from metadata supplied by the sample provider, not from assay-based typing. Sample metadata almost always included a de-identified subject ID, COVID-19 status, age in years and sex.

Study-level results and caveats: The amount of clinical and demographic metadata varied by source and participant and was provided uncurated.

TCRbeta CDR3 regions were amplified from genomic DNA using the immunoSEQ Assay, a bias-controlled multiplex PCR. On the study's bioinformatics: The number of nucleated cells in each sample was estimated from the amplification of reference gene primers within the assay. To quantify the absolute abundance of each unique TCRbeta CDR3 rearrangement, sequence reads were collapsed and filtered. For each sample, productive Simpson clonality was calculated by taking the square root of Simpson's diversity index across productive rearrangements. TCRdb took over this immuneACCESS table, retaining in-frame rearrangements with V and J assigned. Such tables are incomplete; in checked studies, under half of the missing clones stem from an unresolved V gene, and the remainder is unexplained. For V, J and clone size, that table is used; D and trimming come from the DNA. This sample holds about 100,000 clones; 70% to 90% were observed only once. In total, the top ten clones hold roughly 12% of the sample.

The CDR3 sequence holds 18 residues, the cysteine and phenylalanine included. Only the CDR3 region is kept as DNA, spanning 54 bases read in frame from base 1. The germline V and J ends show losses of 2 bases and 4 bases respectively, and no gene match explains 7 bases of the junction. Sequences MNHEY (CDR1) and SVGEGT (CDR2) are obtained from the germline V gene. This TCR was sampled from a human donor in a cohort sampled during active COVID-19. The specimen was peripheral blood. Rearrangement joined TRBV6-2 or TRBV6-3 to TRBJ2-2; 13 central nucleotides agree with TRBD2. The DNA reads TGTGCCAGCAGTTACGGGACTAGCGGGAACCTGGGCACCGGGGAGCTGTTTTTT. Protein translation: CASSYGTSGNLGTGELFF.